This passage covers 20 T cell receptor beta chains from one sample sequenced in a study of post-analysis software for immune sequencing data. Prepared TCR beta cDNA libraries contained unique molecular identifiers. A single record per CDR3 protein comes from TCRdb applying MiXCR to the PCR reads. The profile covers hundreds of thousands of distinct CDR3 sequences, with over 45% appearing a single time and roughly 12% taken by the ten largest. Points from the study as a whole: Five TRBV segments, including TRBV5-6, TRBV5-1 and TRBV20-1, were more frequent in patients than controls.

Their cognate antigens are unknown. The sequencing input was blood. The receptors were sampled from a girl aged 2-10 years with multiple sclerosis.

The chain uses TRBV6-5 and TRBJ2-3, with TRBD2 identical over 7 bases. Trimming cost V 0 bases and J 2 bases; bases outside gene matches: 5. Germline V lookup: CDR1 MNHEY, CDR2 SVGAGI. CDR3 length: 16 residues. CDR3 in DNA: TGTGCCAGCAGTTACTCGCCGGGACTAACCACAGATACGCAGTATTTT. This translates into CASSYSPGLTTDTQYF.

The V and J genes are TRBV6-4 and TRBJ2-3, with TRBD2 matching over 14 bases. The CDR3 runs 17 residues. Trimming cost V 0 bases and J 4 bases; bases outside gene matches: 3. The germline CDR1 and CDR2 sequences are MRHNA and SNTAGT. CDR3 amino acids: CASSDSETSGGADTQYF. CDR3 nucleotide sequence: TGTGCCAGCAGTGACTCGGAGACTAGCGGGGGGGCAGATACGCAGTATTTT.

This chain uses TRBV7-2 with TRBJ1-5, with 9 bases lining up with TRBD1. Germline assignment: CDR1 SGHTA and CDR2 FQGNSA. Trimming cost V 5 bases and J 4 bases; bases outside gene matches: 6. The CDR3 is made up of 15 amino acids. CDR3 in DNA: TGTGCCAGCAGCATCCGGACAGGGGAAAATCAGCCCCAGCATTTT. Its translation is CASSIRTGENQPQHF.

This clonotype was counted a few times. The chain recombines TRBV11-2 with TRBJ2-1, with 7 bases matching TRBD2. CDR3 size: 16 residues. Trimming at V came to 4 bases and at J to 0 bases, leaving 6 bases not matched to a gene. Looked up from germline, CDR1 is SGHAT and CDR2 is FQNNGV. The DNA for the CDR3 is TGTGCCAGCAGCTCCCTGCGGGGGAGCTCCTACAATGAGCAGTTCTTC. This codes for CASSSLRGSSYNEQFF.

The chain employs TRBV18 and TRBJ2-5; D gene uncertain. V was clipped by 3 bases and J by 5 bases, with 16 bases between them. The CDR3 loop spans 15 amino acids. Germline-derived CDR1 and CDR2 are KGHSH and LQKENI. CDR3 region: CASSPVSQVAETQYF. CDR3 sequence (DNA): TGTGCCAGCTCACCCGTTAGTCAGGTGGCGGAGACCCAGTACTTC.

This clonotype was detected only a few times. The genes are TRBV11-2 and TRBJ1-2; D ambiguous. V was trimmed by 0 bases and J by 9 bases, leaving 14 bases between them. Germline-derived CDR1 and CDR2 are SGHAT and FQNNGV. This CDR3 is built from 14 residues. The CDR3 region has the DNA TGTGCCAGCAGCTTAGACCGGCACCTAAGGCGCTACACCTTC. It yields the protein CASSLDRHLRRYTF.

The V and J genes are TRBV7-9 and TRBJ1-4, with 9 positions matching TRBD1. The trim removed 4 bases at V and 8 bases at J, leaving 8 bases unmatched. Germline V gene data show CDR1 as SEHNR and CDR2 as FQNEAQ (reference sequence). The CDR3 is 15 amino acids. CDR3 amino acids: CASSYDRGGDEKLFF. The CDR3, as DNA: TGTGCCAGCAGCTACGACAGGGGGGGAGACGAAAAACTGTTTTTT.

CDR3 nucleotides: TGTGCCAGCAGAGAAGGGAGTACCGGATACAATGAGCAGTTCTTC. It yields the protein CASREGSTGYNEQFF. This chain joins TRBV6-6 and TRBJ2-1; TRBD2 might be the D (5 bases). The length of the CDR3 is 15 residues. The ends were cut back, 6 bases at V and 4 bases at J, with 16 bases in the middle. Germline V gives CDR1 MNHNY, CDR2 SVGAGI (reference sequence).

The genes are TRBV5-6 and TRBJ2-3, with unresolved D. V lost 4 bases, J lost 1 base, and 13 bases lay in between. This CDR3 has 15 amino acids. CDR1 SGHDT and CDR2 YYEEEE come from the germline V gene. CDR3 loop: CASSPRLQGTDTQYF. CDR3 bases: TGTGCCAGCAGCCCCCGTCTGCAGGGCACAGATACGCAGTATTTT.

This clonotype was found a few times. The chain joins TRBV11-2 to TRBJ2-1; 10 nucleotides agree with TRBD1. Losses at the gene ends were 5 bases for V and 6 bases for J; bases not matched to a gene: 7. Per germline, CDR1 SGHAT and CDR2 FQNNGV. CDR3 length equals 15 residues. Written as DNA, the CDR3 is TGTGCCAGCAGCCACAGACAGGGGGCGGGCAATGAGCAGTTCTTC. Its protein product is CASSHRQGAGNEQFF.

V gene TRBV5-8 combines with J gene TRBJ2-1, with TRBD1 identical over 11 bases. V dropped 1 base and J dropped 4; count of bases not matched to a gene: 10. Germline V gene sequence: CDR1 SGHTS, CDR2 YDEGEE. The CDR3 is made up of 18 amino acids. CDR3: CASSLYLYRDRGYNEQFF. The CDR3 nucleotides are TGTGCCAGCAGCTTGTACCTCTACCGGGACAGGGGGTACAATGAGCAGTTCTTC.

The table lists this clonotype with a few counts. This chain connects TRBV4-1 to TRBJ2-5; TRBD1 matches 9 bases. The CDR3 loop spans 15 amino acids. The V segment lost 3 bases and the J segment 4 bases; nucleotides outside the gene matches: 6. Per germline, CDR1 MGHRA and CDR2 YSYEKL. The CDR3 DNA follows: TGCGCCAGCAGCCACCATCCGGGACAGGGAGAGACCCAGTACTTC. Protein sequence: CASSHHPGQGETQYF.

The rearrangement uses TRBV20-1 and TRBJ2-1, with no clear D. Deletions cut 6 bases from V and 2 bases from J, with 8 bases between. The CDR3 consists of 12 residues. Germline CDR1 and CDR2: DFQATT and SNEGSKA (reference sequence). This CDR3 reads CSAKGPYNEQFF. CDR3 sequence (DNA): TGCAGTGCCAAAGGGCCCTACAATGAGCAGTTCTTC.

The chain couples TRBV19 to TRBJ2-1, with D possibly matching TRBD1 (5 bases). This CDR3 is 15 amino acids long. The germline CDR1 and CDR2 sequences are LNHDA and SQIVND (reference sequence). The germline V and J ends were trimmed by 3 bases and 0 bases, with 9 bases remaining between them. The DNA of the CDR3 is TGTGCCAGTAGTATCGGGCAGGGCTCCTACAATGAGCAGTTCTTC. As protein: CASSIGQGSYNEQFF.

This chain joins TRBV20-1 and TRBJ2-7; 11 nucleotides line up with TRBD2. There are 17 residues in the CDR3. The ends lost 0 bases at V and 1 base at J; junction bases unmatched: 8. Germline lookup yields CDR1 DFQATT and CDR2 SNEGSKA (reference sequence). The CDR3 loop is CSARDRLAGRLSYEQYF. The DNA of the CDR3 is TGCAGTGCTAGAGATCGACTAGCGGGGAGATTATCCTACGAGCAGTACTTC.

This chain links TRBV28 with TRBJ2-1, with D possibly being TRBD1 or TRBD2 (5 bases each). The V gene lost 7 bases and the J gene lost 6 bases, with 16 bases spanning the gap. CDR3 length: 14 amino acids. Germline CDR1 is MDHEN and CDR2 is SYDVKM. In nucleotides, the CDR3 is TGTGCCAGCAACTATGTCGGGACGACCAATGAGCAGTTCTTC. It specifies CASNYVGTTNEQFF.

The rearrangement links TRBV12-3 or TRBV12-4 to TRBJ1-2; D is ambiguous. V was trimmed by 3 bases and J by 1 base, leaving 6 bases between them. CDR3 size: 13 residues. Here the CDR3 reads CASSFLDNYGYTF. The CDR3 DNA reads TGTGCCAGCAGTTTCTTGGATAACTATGGCTACACCTTC.

The chain uses TRBV6-4 and TRBJ1-2; 7 bases are a match to TRBD1. Per the germline V gene, CDR1 is MRHNA and CDR2 is SNTAGT. With 7 bases clipped from V and 4 bases from J, the junction kept 12 bases outside the gene matches. This CDR3 comprises 15 residues. CDR3 bases: TGTGCCAGCAAGAGTGGGCGACAGGGCCTCTATGGCTACACCTTC. Amino acids: CASKSGRQGLYGYTF.

CDR3 sequence: CSARVGGLDTEAFF. DNA of the CDR3: TGCAGTGCTCGAGTTGGGGGGCTGGACACTGAAGCTTTCTTT. The chain uses TRBV20-1 and TRBJ1-1, with a tentative D call TRBD1 (6 bases). The CDR3 is made up of 14 amino acids. Trimming stripped 5 bases from V and 3 bases from J, with 16 bases between. Germline V lookup: CDR1 DFQATT, CDR2 SNEGSKA (reference sequence).

V is TRBV7-2 and J is TRBJ2-1; D uncertain. CDR1 and CDR2 from the germline V gene are SGHTA and FQGNSA. Trimming took off 0 bases at V and 0 bases at J, with 12 bases between the two ends. CDR3 length: 17 amino acids. The CDR3 loop reads CASSLAVSVSSYNEQFF. The CDR3 DNA is TGTGCCAGCAGCTTAGCTGTCTCAGTATCCTCCTACAATGAGCAGTTCTTC. Full variable domain (missing parts from reference TRBV7-2 and TRBJ2-1): GAGVSQSPSNKVTEKGKDVELRCDPISGHTALYWYRQSLGQGLEFLIYFQGNSAPDKSGLPSDRFSAERTGGSVSTLTIQRTQQEDSAVYLCASSLAVSVSSYNEQFFGPGTRLTVL.